The entry below gives a single TCR beta chain sequence along with its context. The CDR3 has 14 residues. Germline CDR1 and CDR2: MNHEY and SVGAGI. Between the trimmed V and J ends, which lost 6 bases and 3 bases, there was a span of 13 bases. As processed by the authors: Scientists estimated how many nucleated cells there were by amplifying reference gene primers. Here immunoSEQ multiplex PCR was the method, and the copy in TCRdb shows in-frame clones only, minus some. The DNA was the basis for D and trimming; V, J and clone size are from that table. This sample carries tens of thousands of clones, 90% to 95% of them seen once, and the ten largest clones take about 7.5%. This sample is drawn from a study of blood T cell repertoires in COVID-19. At the level of the study: Samples came from the United States, Italy and Spain, spanning acute and convalescent COVID-19. Nucleic acid was either cDNA or gDNA, and it came from T cells, B-cell-depleted T cells, or PBMCs.

This clonotype originated in a human donor in a cohort sampled during active COVID-19. The chain is built from TRBV6-5 and TRBJ2-3; tentative D call: TRBD2 (8 bases). Sequences were obtained from peripheral blood. The DNA of the CDR3 is TGTGCCAGCAGACAGGGGACTAGGACAGATACGCAGTATTTT. Translated: CASRQGTRTDTQYF.